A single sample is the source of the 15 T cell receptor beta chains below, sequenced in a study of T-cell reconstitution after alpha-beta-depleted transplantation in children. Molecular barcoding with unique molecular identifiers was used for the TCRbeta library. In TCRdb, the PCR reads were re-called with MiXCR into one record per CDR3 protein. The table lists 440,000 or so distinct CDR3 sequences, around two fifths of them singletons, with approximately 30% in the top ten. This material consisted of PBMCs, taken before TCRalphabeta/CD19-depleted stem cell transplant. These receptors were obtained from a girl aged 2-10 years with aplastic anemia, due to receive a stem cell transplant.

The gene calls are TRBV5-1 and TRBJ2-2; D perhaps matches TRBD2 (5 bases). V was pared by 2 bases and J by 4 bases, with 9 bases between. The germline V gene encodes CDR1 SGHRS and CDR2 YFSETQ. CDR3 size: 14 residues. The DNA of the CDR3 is TGCGCCAGCAGCTTAAGCGGTTTCACCGGGGAGCTGTTTTTT. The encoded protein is CASSLSGFTGELFF.

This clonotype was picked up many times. In nucleotides, the CDR3 is TGCGCCAGCAGCTTGGACCAGGGTGAATGGAACACTGAAGCTTTCTTT. Its protein product is CASSLDQGEWNTEAFF. The chain employs TRBV5-1 and TRBJ1-1; the D gene is possibly TRBD1 (5 bases). Trimming cost V 0 bases and J 1 base, with 13 bases left between them. Per the germline V gene, CDR1 is SGHRS and CDR2 is YFSETQ. CDR3 length: 16 amino acids.

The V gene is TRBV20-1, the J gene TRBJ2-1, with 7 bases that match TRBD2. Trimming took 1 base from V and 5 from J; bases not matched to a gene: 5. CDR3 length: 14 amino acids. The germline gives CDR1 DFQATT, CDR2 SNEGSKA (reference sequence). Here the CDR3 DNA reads TGCAGTGCTAGAGTTAGCGGGCAAAACAATGAGCAGTTCTTC. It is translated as CSARVSGQNNEQFF.

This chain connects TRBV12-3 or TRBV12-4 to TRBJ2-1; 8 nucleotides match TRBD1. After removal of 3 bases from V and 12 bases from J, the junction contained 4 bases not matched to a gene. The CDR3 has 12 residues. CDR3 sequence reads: CASSLTTGVQFF. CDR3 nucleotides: TGTGCCAGCAGTTTGACGACAGGGGTGCAGTTCTTC.

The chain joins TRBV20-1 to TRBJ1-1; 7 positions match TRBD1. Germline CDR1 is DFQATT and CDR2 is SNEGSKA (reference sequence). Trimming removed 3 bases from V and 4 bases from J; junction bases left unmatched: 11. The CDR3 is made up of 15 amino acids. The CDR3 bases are TGCAGTGCTAGGGCTGACAGGGCGAGAAGCACTGAAGCTTTCTTT. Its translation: CSARADRARSTEAFF.

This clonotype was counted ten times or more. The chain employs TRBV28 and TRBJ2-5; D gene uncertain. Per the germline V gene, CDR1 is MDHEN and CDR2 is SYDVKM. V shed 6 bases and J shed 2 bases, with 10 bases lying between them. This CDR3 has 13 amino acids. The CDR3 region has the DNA TGTGCCAGCAGCCCGCCCCAGCAAGAGACCCAGTACTTC. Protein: CASSPPQQETQYF.

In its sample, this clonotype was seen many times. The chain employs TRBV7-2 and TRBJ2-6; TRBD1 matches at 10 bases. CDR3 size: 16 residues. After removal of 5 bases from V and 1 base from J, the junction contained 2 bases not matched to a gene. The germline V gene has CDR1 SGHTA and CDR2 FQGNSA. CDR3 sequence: CASSRGQGSGANVLTF. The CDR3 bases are TGTGCCAGCAGCCGGGGACAGGGGTCTGGGGCCAACGTCCTGACTTTC.

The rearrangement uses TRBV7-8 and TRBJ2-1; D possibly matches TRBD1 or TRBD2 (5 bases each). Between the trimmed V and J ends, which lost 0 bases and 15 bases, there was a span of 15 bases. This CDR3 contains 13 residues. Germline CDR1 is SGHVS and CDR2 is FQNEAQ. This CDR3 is CASSLAGTPSLFF. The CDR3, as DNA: TGTGCCAGCAGCTTAGCCGGGACCCCCAGTCTGTTCTTC. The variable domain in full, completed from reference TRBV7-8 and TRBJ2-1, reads GAGVSQSPRYKVAKRGQDVALRCDPISGHVSLFWYQQALGQGPEFLTYFQNEAQLDKSGLPSDRFFAERPEGSVSTLKIQRTQQEDSAVYLCASSLAGTPSLFFGPGTRLTVL.

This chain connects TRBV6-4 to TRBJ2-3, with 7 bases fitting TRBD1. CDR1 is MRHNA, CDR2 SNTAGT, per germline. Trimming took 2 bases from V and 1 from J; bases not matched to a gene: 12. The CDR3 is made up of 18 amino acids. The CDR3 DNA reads TGTGCCAGCAGTGACCCGAGGGTGAGGGGGCCTGGCACAGATACGCAGTATTTT. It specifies CASSDPRVRGPGTDTQYF.

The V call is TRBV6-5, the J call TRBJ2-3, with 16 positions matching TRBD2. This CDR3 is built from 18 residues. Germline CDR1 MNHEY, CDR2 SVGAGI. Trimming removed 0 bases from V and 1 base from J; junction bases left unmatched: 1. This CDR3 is CASSYSGTSGRGTDTQYF. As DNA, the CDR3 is TGTGCCAGCAGTTACTCAGGGACTAGCGGGAGGGGCACAGATACGCAGTATTTT.

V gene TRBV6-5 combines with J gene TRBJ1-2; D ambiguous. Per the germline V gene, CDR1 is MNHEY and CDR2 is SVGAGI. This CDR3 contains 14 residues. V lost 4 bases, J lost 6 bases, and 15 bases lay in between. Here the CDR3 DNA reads TGTGCCAGCAGTTCCCCGGGCGGGTTGGATGGCTACACCTTC. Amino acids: CASSSPGGLDGYTF.

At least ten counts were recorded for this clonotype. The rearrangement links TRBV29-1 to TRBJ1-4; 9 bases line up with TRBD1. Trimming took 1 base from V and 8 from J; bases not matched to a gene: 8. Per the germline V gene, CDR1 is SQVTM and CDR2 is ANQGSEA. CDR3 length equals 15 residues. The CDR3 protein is CSVEVRGTGREKLFF. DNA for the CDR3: TGCAGCGTTGAAGTACGGGGGACAGGGAGAGAAAAACTGTTTTTT. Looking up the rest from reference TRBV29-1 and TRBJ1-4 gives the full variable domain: SAVISQKPSRDICQRGTSLTIQCQVDSQVTMMFWYRQQPGQSLTLIATANQGSEATYESGFVIDKFPISRPNLTFSTLTVSNMSPEDSSIYLCSVEVRGTGREKLFFGSGTQLSVL.

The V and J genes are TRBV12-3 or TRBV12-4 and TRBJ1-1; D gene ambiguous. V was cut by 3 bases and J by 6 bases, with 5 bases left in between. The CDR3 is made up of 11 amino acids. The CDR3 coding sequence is TGTGCCAGCAGTTTGGACCCTGAAGCTTTCTTT. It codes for CASSLDPEAFF.

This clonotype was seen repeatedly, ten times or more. The CDR3 coding sequence is TGCAGTGCTAGAGACCCGTTTGTAACAGATACGCAGTATTTT. This codes for CSARDPFVTDTQYF. The J gene is TRBJ2-3, the V gene TRBV20-1, with D hard to call. Trimming shortened V by 0 bases and J by 3 bases, and 10 bases separated the two germline ends. This CDR3 contains 14 residues. CDR1 DFQATT and CDR2 SNEGSKA come from the germline V gene (reference sequence).

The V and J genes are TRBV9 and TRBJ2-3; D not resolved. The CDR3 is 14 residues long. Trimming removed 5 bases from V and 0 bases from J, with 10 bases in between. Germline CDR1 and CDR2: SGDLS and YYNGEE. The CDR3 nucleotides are TGTGCCAGCAGGCCCGACGGGAGCACAGATACGCAGTATTTT. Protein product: CASRPDGSTDTQYF.